The rows below give T cell receptor beta chains drawn from one sample of a study of Graves' ophthalmopathy and Graves' hyperthyroidism. TCRdb reprocessed the multiplex PCR reads via MiXCR and lists one record per CDR3 protein. The repertoire holds about 420,000 distinct CDR3 sequences, with around a fifth as singletons. Input material: peripheral blood. The receptors were gathered from a woman in her late teens or twenties with stable Graves' hyperthyroidism. The CDR3 runs from the conserved cysteine through the conserved F or W. D genes are given only for firm matches. Not all rows give a size; the values are once, few, many and, for expanded clones, a class.

d_gene | abundance | j_gene | v_gene | len | CDR3aa | CDR3nt
NA | many | TRBJ2-7 | TRBV27 | 13 | CASSTLKFHEQYF | TGTGCCAGCAGTACCTTAAAATTTCACGAGCAGTACTTC
NA | many | TRBJ1-2 | TRBV24-1 | 18 | CATSDGGTTAFTPYGYTF | TGTGCCACCAGTGATGGAGGGACAACCGCCTTCACCCCCTATGGCTACACCTTC
NA | few | TRBJ1-1 | TRBV7-9 | 12 | CASSLVRAKAFF | TGTGCCAGCAGCTTAGTTCGAGCTAAAGCTTTCTTT
NA | many | TRBJ1-1 | TRBV25-1 | 13 | CASRGQVNTEAFF | TGTGCCAGCCGTGGCCAGGTGAACACTGAAGCTTTCTTT
NA | many | TRBJ2-2 | TRBV3-1 | 17 | CASSQVGGRSNTGELFF | TGTGCCAGCAGCCAAGTGGGTGGGCGGTCGAACACCGGGGAGCTGTTTTTT
NA | many | TRBJ1-1 | TRBV5-1 | 13 | CASSLEAPSEAFF | TGCGCCAGCAGCTTGGAAGCCCCCAGTGAAGCTTTCTTT
TRBD2 | NA | TRBJ2-2 | TRBV4-2 | 18 | CASSQPGLAGVDTGELFF | TGTGCCAGCAGCCAACCGGGACTAGCGGGAGTGGACACCGGGGAGCTGTTTTTT
TRBD1 | many | TRBJ1-6 | TRBV7-9 | 15 | CASSLGQGYNSPLHF | TGTGCCAGCAGCCTCGGACAGGGCTATAATTCACCCCTCCACTTT
TRBD1 | many | TRBJ2-2 | TRBV19 | 17 | CASSITRQGASTGELFF | TGTGCCAGTAGTATCACACGACAGGGGGCGAGCACCGGGGAGCTGTTTTTT
NA | NA | TRBJ2-7 | TRBV20-1 | 13 | CSARASFYYEQYF | TGCAGTGCTAGAGCTTCGTTCTACTACGAGCAGTACTTC
TRBD2 | many | TRBJ2-7 | TRBV30 | 15 | CAWSLGLAGAYEQYF | TGTGCCTGGAGTCTTGGACTAGCGGGTGCCTACGAGCAGTACTTC
NA | once | TRBJ1-2 | TRBV10-3 | 14 | CAISAGAAGYGYTF | TGTGCCATCAGTGCGGGGGCCGCCGGGTATGGCTACACCTTC
NA | many | TRBJ2-7 | TRBV6-2/TRBV6-3 | 14 | CASSYSPETYEQYF | TGTGCCAGCAGTTACTCCCCGGAGACCTACGAGCAGTACTTC
NA | few | TRBJ1-1 | TRBV3-1 | 15 | CASSRGDRMNTEAFF | TGTGCCAGCAGCCGAGGGGATAGGATGAACACTGAAGCTTTCTTT
TRBD1 | many | TRBJ2-2 | TRBV12-3/TRBV12-4 | 14 | CASRGQGAVGELFF | TGTGCCAGCAGGGGACAGGGGGCGGTCGGGGAGCTGTTTTTT
NA | many | TRBJ1-1 | TRBV6-5 | 14 | CASSYGARGAEAFF | TGTGCCAGCAGTTACGGGGCACGGGGGGCTGAAGCTTTCTTT
TRBD1 | few | TRBJ1-5 | TRBV15 | 15 | CATSRYQGANQLQHF | TGTGCCACCAGCAGGTACCAGGGGGCCAATCAGCTCCAGCATTTT